This T cell receptor (beta chain) was found in a study of T cell responses to AZD1222 COVID-19 vaccine. On this clone: Its specificity is unknown.

Some clones are missing from TCRdb's copy, which holds only in-frame ones; the method was immunoSEQ multiplex PCR. Of 100,000 to 150,000 clones in the sample, approximately 90% were seen once. The germline gives CDR1 SGHRS, CDR2 YFSETQ. CDR3 length equals 15 residues. V lost 2 bases, J lost 2 bases, and 14 bases lay in between. General study points: Targets within unmutated variant regions were reportedly found for nearly half of spike-specific TCRs.

The source is an adult who received the AZD1222 COVID-19 vaccine. The chain joins TRBV5-1 to TRBJ2-7; D is unclear. The input for sequencing was peripheral blood, taken 28 days after the second AZD1222 dose. The CDR3 region has the DNA TGCGCCAGCAGCTTCGGCGCTTCTCTAACCTACGAGCAGTACTTC. Translation: CASSFGASLTYEQYF.